The 21 T cell receptor beta chains in this list originate from one sample, sequenced in a study of blood T cell repertoires in COVID-19. Measured with immunoSEQ multiplex PCR; TCRdb has only the in-frame clones, and not every one. The repertoire includes a few hundred thousand clones, approximately 92% of them detected once, and just over 2.5% sits in the top ten. Sequencing used peripheral blood. The receptors were sampled from a person between 18 and 35 years old with COVID-19, enrolled during active disease.

This clone has a handful of counts. The rearrangement links TRBV7-2 to TRBJ2-2; maybe TRBD2 (6 bases). Germline CDR1 SGHTA, CDR2 FQGNSA. V lost 1 base and J 0 bases, leaving 9 bases between the germline ends. This CDR3 region has 16 residues. Written as DNA, the CDR3 is TGTGCCAGCAGCTTAGATAGCGGAACGAACACCGGGGAGCTGTTTTTT. Translated, it gives CASSLDSGTNTGELFF.

In nucleotides, the CDR3 is TGTGCCAGTAGCTATACCCCAGCGTCTGCATACAATGAGCAGTTCTTC. This gives the protein CASSYTPASAYNEQFF. V usage is TRBV19 and J usage is TRBJ2-1; D unresolved. Deletions cut 6 bases from V and 4 bases from J, with 19 bases between. The germline V gene has CDR1 LNHDA and CDR2 SQIVND (reference sequence). The CDR3 sequence is 16 residues long.

This clone was observed once. The gene calls are TRBV11-2 and TRBJ1-2, with 7 bases aligning to TRBD1. Germline CDR1 is SGHAT and CDR2 is FQNNGV. CDR3 size: 13 residues. Trimming removed 6 bases from V and 4 bases from J; junction bases left unmatched: 5. This CDR3 reads CASSVGQSYGYTF. In DNA, the CDR3 is TGTGCCAGCAGTGTGGGACAGAGCTATGGCTACACCTTC.

The V call is TRBV13, the J call TRBJ2-5; TRBD1 aligns across 10 bases. Trimming removed 5 bases from V and 3 bases from J; junction bases left unmatched: 6. CDR3 length: 15 amino acids. Germline CDR1 reads PRHDT; CDR2 reads FYEKMQ (reference sequence). The CDR3 spells CASSPWTGGEETQYF. The CDR3 DNA sequence: TGTGCCAGCAGCCCCTGGACAGGGGGTGAAGAGACCCAGTACTTC.

The V and J genes are TRBV14 and TRBJ2-3; 9 positions agree with TRBD2. Germline loops: CDR1 SGHDN, CDR2 FVKESK. The CDR3 totals 16 residues. Trimming removed 1 base from V and 0 bases from J; junction bases left unmatched: 2. The CDR3 DNA is TGTGCCAGCAGCCAAGGACTAGCGGCTAGCACAGATACGCAGTATTTT. Residues: CASSQGLAASTDTQYF.

The rearrangement joins TRBV9 to TRBJ2-5; 10 nucleotides align to TRBD2. CDR3 length: 15 amino acids. CDR1 SGDLS and CDR2 YYNGEE come from the germline V gene. The ends lost 0 bases at V and 1 base at J; junction bases unmatched: 0. CDR3 DNA: TGTGCCAGCAGCGTAGGGACTAGCGGCCAAGAGACCCAGTACTTC. Translating it yields CASSVGTSGQETQYF.

The chain recombines TRBV7-2 with TRBJ2-7; perhaps TRBD1 as D (5 bases). Trimming left V 5 bases short and J 3 bases short, with 14 bases between. This CDR3 contains 14 residues. The germline gives CDR1 SGHTA, CDR2 FQGNSA. As DNA, the CDR3 is TGTGCCAGCAGCCCAAGGACAAGTCTCTACGAGCAGTACTTC. Translated: CASSPRTSLYEQYF.

The rearrangement uses TRBV29-1 and TRBJ2-7, with 8 bases matching TRBD2. With V trimmed by 0 bases and J by 3 bases, 7 bases remained unmatched. This CDR3 is built from 15 residues. Germline CDR1 SQVTM, CDR2 ANQGSEA. The CDR3 DNA reads as TGCAGCGTTGAAGATTTGAGCGGGGGCCTCTACGAGCAGTACTTC. This encodes CSVEDLSGGLYEQYF.

This clone has more than one count but fewer than ten. In DNA, the CDR3 is TGTGCCAGCAGTGGGTCGGGGGAAAAACTGTTTTTT. This translates into CASSGSGEKLFF. V is TRBV25-1 and J is TRBJ1-4; D is ambiguous. The V end was cut by 4 bases, the J end by 8 bases, with 8 bases between. This CDR3 comprises 12 residues. CDR1 is MGHDK and CDR2 is SYGVNS in the germline V gene.

The chain uses TRBV27 and TRBJ1-3, with D possibly being TRBD1 (6 bases). Trimming stripped 4 bases from V and 7 bases from J, with 23 bases between. CDR1 and CDR2 from the germline V gene are MNHEY and SMNVEV (reference sequence). This CDR3 is built from 17 residues. CDR3 amino acids: CASSSVSRGRGVNTIYF. The CDR3, as DNA: TGTGCCAGCAGTTCCGTCTCACGCGGCAGGGGAGTGAACACCATATATTTT.

This clone was observed once. The chain links TRBV6-5 to TRBJ1-1, with unresolved D. Germline V gene lookup returns CDR1 MNHEY and CDR2 SVGAGI. The CDR3 extends over 15 amino acids. Trimming took off 3 bases at V and 5 bases at J, with 16 bases between the two ends. The CDR3 bases are TGTGCCAGCAGTTATGACCACGGCGCGGGGACTGAAGCTTTCTTT. Encoded protein: CASSYDHGAGTEAFF.

This chain uses TRBV25-1 with TRBJ1-1, with D uncertain. Germline V gene sequence: CDR1 MGHDK, CDR2 SYGVNS. V lost 10 bases and J lost 2, with 8 bases in between. The CDR3 spans 11 residues. The DNA of the CDR3 is TGTGCCACCCAGGCCAACACTGAAGCTTTCTTT. Residues: CATQANTEAFF.

The chain is built from TRBV4-1 and TRBJ2-7, with 10 bases aligning to TRBD1. Germline CDR1 MGHRA, CDR2 YSYEKL. Trimming removed 4 bases from V and 1 base from J; junction bases left unmatched: 7. This CDR3 has 16 residues. CDR3 residues: CASSPRTGGISYEQYF. DNA for the CDR3: TGCGCCAGCAGCCCTAGGACAGGGGGAATATCCTACGAGCAGTACTTC.

This clone was seen once. This chain joins TRBV7-9 and TRBJ1-3; 12 nucleotides line up with TRBD1. Germline V lookup: CDR1 SEHNR, CDR2 FQNEAQ (reference sequence). CDR3 length equals 17 residues. V was pared by 3 bases and J by 6 bases, with 9 bases of the junction left unmatched. CDR3 sequence reads: CASSFSRDRGLVNTIYF. The CDR3 nucleotides read TGTGCCAGCAGCTTTTCACGGGACAGGGGGCTGGTAAACACCATATATTTT.

The V and J genes are TRBV5-1 and TRBJ1-1; maybe TRBD1 (6 bases). Germline V gene sequence: CDR1 SGHRS, CDR2 YFSETQ. Between the trimmed V and J ends, which lost 2 bases and 3 bases, there was a span of 11 bases. This CDR3 is 14 amino acids long. The chain's CDR3 is CASSLTAGDTEAFF. As DNA, the CDR3 is TGCGCCAGCAGCTTAACAGCAGGGGACACTGAAGCTTTCTTT. Full variable domain (outside the CDR3, taken from reference TRBV5-1 and TRBJ1-1): KAGVTQTPRYLIKTRGQQVTLSCSPISGHRSVSWYQQTPGQGLQFLFEYFSETQRNKGNFPGRFSGRQFSNSRSEMNVSTLELGDSALYLCASSLTAGDTEAFFGQGTRLTVV.

The chain links TRBV9 to TRBJ1-4; 9 bases agree with TRBD1. The germline V gene has CDR1 SGDLS and CDR2 YYNGEE. V shed 3 bases, J shed 8 bases, and the junction held 14 bases outside the gene matches. The CDR3 contains 17 residues. The CDR3 DNA reads as TGTGCCAGCAGCGACTCCCACCGGGACAGGGACGGGGAAAAACTGTTTTTT. Protein product: CASSDSHRDRDGEKLFF.

This chain uses TRBV5-1 with TRBJ1-1; 9 bases match TRBD1. Germline V gene sequence: CDR1 SGHRS, CDR2 YFSETQ. The CDR3 extends over 16 amino acids. V dropped 1 base and J dropped 3; count of bases not matched to a gene: 7. The CDR3 sequence is CASSLTGGFGDTEAFF. The CDR3 region has the DNA TGCGCCAGCAGCTTGACAGGGGGCTTTGGGGACACTGAAGCTTTCTTT.

V usage is TRBV7-9 and J usage is TRBJ2-7; unclear D gene. The CDR3 is made up of 12 amino acids. Per the germline V gene, CDR1 is SEHNR and CDR2 is FQNEAQ (reference sequence). V was clipped by 4 bases and J by 3 bases, with 7 bases between them. The CDR3 loop is CASSSSDYEQYF. CDR3 bases: TGTGCCAGCAGCTCGTCAGACTACGAGCAGTACTTC.

The genes are TRBV19 and TRBJ1-1, with TRBD1 identical over 9 bases. This CDR3 is 15 amino acids long. Losses at the gene ends were 4 bases for V and 1 base for J; bases not matched to a gene: 4. Germline V CDR1 and CDR2: LNHDA, SQIVND (reference sequence). In DNA, the CDR3 is TGTGCCAGTAGTACAGGGACAGGGTCGAACACTGAAGCTTTCTTT. It specifies CASSTGTGSNTEAFF.

Regarding this clone: The same CDR3 also results from other DNA sequences found in this sample. The chain links TRBV27 to TRBJ1-2; D gene uncertain. In germline, CDR1 is MNHEY, CDR2 SMNVEV (reference sequence). The V and J ends lost 3 bases and 1 base respectively, with 6 bases between them. The CDR3 spans 13 residues. The CDR3 protein is CASSFSVNYGYTF. The CDR3 DNA reads TGTGCCAGCAGTTTTTCGGTTAACTATGGCTACACCTTC.

The chain combines TRBV9 with TRBJ2-7; 9 nucleotides line up with TRBD1. After removal of 1 base from V and 2 bases from J, the junction contained 4 bases not matched to a gene. Germline assignment: CDR1 SGDLS and CDR2 YYNGEE. The CDR3 covers 15 residues. This CDR3 reads CASSVTGTGTYEQYF. CDR3 nucleotide sequence: TGTGCCAGCAGCGTAACCGGGACAGGGACCTACGAGCAGTACTTC.